Sequencing of this T cell receptor (beta chain) was carried out in a study of T cell repertoires in cytomegalovirus infection. Study at large: CMV infection and matching HLA type were both indicated by public TCR beta signatures.

TCRdb called the reads again in MiXCR, with one record for every CDR3 protein. The top ten hold over 11% of the sample, which has about a million distinct CDR3 sequences, roughly 31% seen once. A remark on this clonotype: Its specificity is not known.

Study findings and constraints: Dominating the ex vivo response were HLA-C-restricted CMV-specific TCR beta clonotypes.

The sequence was obtained from a human donor in good health (CMV status not recorded). Some clones in this sample may be carry-over from other donors' samples. The sequencing here drew on cultured CD8+ T cells from PBMCs, taken from culture after CMV antigen stimulation.

The CDR3 bases are TGTGCCAGCAGTTCGTCCGGGACTGTGGGTTTCACTGAAGCTTTCTTT. This codes for CASSSSGTVGFTEAFF. This chain connects TRBV6-2 or TRBV6-3 to TRBJ1-1; perhaps TRBD1 as D (5 bases). There are 16 residues in the CDR3. The germline V gene has CDR1 MNHEY and CDR2 SVGEGT. Trimming shortened V by 4 bases and J by 4 bases, and 19 bases separated the two germline ends.